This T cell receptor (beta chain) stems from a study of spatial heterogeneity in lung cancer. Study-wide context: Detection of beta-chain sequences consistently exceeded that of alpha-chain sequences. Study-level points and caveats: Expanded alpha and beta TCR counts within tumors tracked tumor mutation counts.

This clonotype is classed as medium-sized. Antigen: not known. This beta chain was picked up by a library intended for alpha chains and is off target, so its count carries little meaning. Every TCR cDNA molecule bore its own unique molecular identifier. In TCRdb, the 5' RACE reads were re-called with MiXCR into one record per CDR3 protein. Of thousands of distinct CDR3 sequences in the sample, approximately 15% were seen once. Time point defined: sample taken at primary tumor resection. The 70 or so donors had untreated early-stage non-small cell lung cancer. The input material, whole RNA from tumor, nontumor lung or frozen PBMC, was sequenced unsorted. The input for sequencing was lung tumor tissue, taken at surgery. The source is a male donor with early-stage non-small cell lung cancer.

The CDR3 sequence is CSATPGQGATDTQYF. CDR3 coding DNA: TGCAGTGCTACCCCGGGACAGGGGGCCACAGATACGCAGTATTTT. The rearrangement links TRBV20-1 to TRBJ2-3; 12 positions match TRBD1. The CDR3 has 15 residues. The V gene's germline CDR1 is DFQATT and CDR2 SNEGSKA (reference sequence). The trim removed 4 bases at V and 2 bases at J, leaving 4 bases unmatched.